What follows are 5 T cell receptor beta chains derived from one specimen sequenced in a study of blood T cell repertoires in COVID-19 (dated by TCRdb to 2020 to 2022). Libraries were constructed by the immunoSEQ multiplex PCR assay. The immuneACCESS repertoire file appears here via TCRdb, limited to in-frame rearrangements. These files lack a portion of the clones; in checked studies, under half of the deficit traces to unresolved V genes, and the cause of the others is not known. This sample holds more than 300,000 clones; just over 90% were observed only once. The top ten clonotypes cover about 0.78% of the sample. Sequencing was performed on PBMCs or T cells enriched from blood (not recorded which). Source of these receptors: a woman aged 40-49 years who had been exposed to COVID-19.

In its sample, this clone was seen a few times. The chain carries TRBV19 and TRBJ1-1; D call uncertain. CDR1 is LNHDA and CDR2 is SQIVND in the germline V gene (reference sequence). The CDR3 is made up of 17 amino acids. V lost 4 bases, J lost 4 bases, and 22 bases lay in between. CDR3 bases: TGTGCCAGTAGTACGCTCCGGTCCCTAATGAGGAGCACTGAAGCTTTCTTT. Protein: CASSTLRSLMRSTEAFF. The full variable domain, completed using reference TRBV19 and TRBJ1-1, is DGGITQSPKYLFRKEGQNVTLSCEQNLNHDAMYWYRQDPGQGLRLIYYSQIVNDFQKGDIAEGYSVSREKKESFPLTVTSAQKNPTAFYLCASSTLRSLMRSTEAFFGQGTRLTVV.

In DNA, the CDR3 is TGTGCCAGCTCAGCGCTTGAGGGACAGGGAACCGTGTACTTC. It codes for CASSALEGQGTVYF. The J gene is TRBJ2-7, the V gene TRBV18; 9 bases are shared with TRBD1. The germline CDR1 and CDR2 sequences are KGHSH and LQKENI. CDR3 length equals 14 residues. V was pared by 5 bases and J by 12 bases, with 14 bases of the junction left unmatched.

The chain employs TRBV7-2 and TRBJ1-4; the match to TRBD1 covers 7 bases. CDR1 is SGHTA, CDR2 FQGNSA, per germline. With 6 bases clipped from V and 12 bases from J, the junction kept 7 bases outside the gene matches. The CDR3 is 12 amino acids. The CDR3, as DNA: TGTGCCAGCAGTTACAGGGGTGGAGAACTGTTTTTT. This encodes CASSYRGGELFF.

This chain connects TRBV24-1 to TRBJ2-1, with TRBD1 identical over 7 bases. Per the germline V gene, CDR1 is KGHDR and CDR2 is SFDVKD. The CDR3 extends over 16 amino acids. The J segment lost 5 bases and the V segment lost 2 bases, leaving 8 bases of the junction unmatched. The CDR3 nucleotides read TGTGCCACCAGTGATTCGTGGACAGGTTTGCACAATGAGCAGTTCTTC. Its protein is CATSDSWTGLHNEQFF.

This chain uses TRBV10-3 with TRBJ1-6, with 11 bases aligning to TRBD1. The CDR3 is made up of 15 amino acids. The germline CDR1 and CDR2 sequences are ENHRY and SYGVKD. V trimming: 3 bases; J trimming: 9 bases; junction bases outside the gene matches: 4. In DNA form, the CDR3 reads TGTGCCATCAGTGATTCGGACAGGGGGCGTTCACCCCTCCACTTT. Protein sequence: CAISDSDRGRSPLHF.